This entry features one T cell receptor (beta chain) sequence. Data came from immunoSEQ multiplex PCR; TCRdb stores just in-frame clones and leaves some out. The repertoire holds tens of thousands of clones, roughly 90% seen once, with approximately 3% in the top ten. The sample originates from a study of T cell changes during pregnancy in multiple sclerosis. The J segment lost 0 bases and the V segment lost 5 bases, leaving 1 base of the junction unmatched. CDR3 length equals 14 residues. Germline V CDR1 and CDR2: SEHNR, FQNEAQ (reference sequence). The rearrangement joins TRBV7-9 to TRBJ2-3, with 8 bases fitting TRBD2. The material was peripheral blood, obtained in the second trimester of pregnancy. The receptor's source is a female donor in good health, enrolled as a control in a pregnancy study. CDR3 amino acids: CASSPSGSTDTQYF. CDR3 DNA sequence: TGTGCCAGCAGCCCTAGCGGGAGCACAGATACGCAGTATTTT.